The 31 T cell receptor beta chains below come from one sample, sequenced in a study of cytomegalovirus exposure and HLA in healthy donors. Primers for the PCR totalled 60 Vbeta and 13 Jbeta. TCRdb's table, derived via immunoSEQ multiplex PCR, lists solely in-frame clones and lacks some. The repertoire holds 150,000 to 200,000 clones, with around 77% as singletons. The sample comprised PBMCs. These receptors were collected from a woman aged 25 to 45 in good health and CMV-seropositive.

The rearrangement links TRBV27 to TRBJ1-2; 8 nucleotides line up with TRBD1. This CDR3 spans 13 amino acids. Germline V gene data show CDR1 as MNHEY and CDR2 as SMNVEV (reference sequence). The V gene end was trimmed by 5 bases and the J gene end by 4 bases; junction bases not matched to a gene: 3. The DNA of the CDR3 is TGTGCCAGCAGTCCAACAGGGGGCTATGGCTACACCTTC. This translates into CASSPTGGYGYTF.

This chain links TRBV27 with TRBJ2-2; no firm D call. There are 13 residues in the CDR3. Trimming left V 4 bases short and J 8 bases short, with 11 bases between. Germline CDR1 reads MNHEY; CDR2 reads SMNVEV (reference sequence). This CDR3 is CASSSIMEGELFF. The CDR3, as DNA: TGTGCCAGCAGTTCGATAATGGAGGGGGAGCTGTTTTTT.

The rearrangement uses TRBV5-1 and TRBJ1-2; D may be TRBD1 (5 bases). This CDR3 contains 15 residues. CDR1 and CDR2 (germline): SGHRS, YFSETQ. V gave up 1 base and J gave up 7 bases, with 17 bases separating them. CDR3 DNA sequence: TGCGCCAGCAGCTTGCCGGCAGCCCCCGGGGGTGGCTACACCTTC. As protein: CASSLPAAPGGGYTF.

A few counts support this clone. This CDR3 reads CASSGDPGATNEKLFF. The CDR3 DNA reads TGTGCCAGCAGCGGAGATCCAGGGGCAACTAATGAAAAACTGTTTTTT. The chain has TRBV5-5 and TRBJ1-4; perhaps TRBD1 as D (6 bases). Trimming cost V 4 bases and J 0 bases, with 13 bases left between them. Per the germline V gene, CDR1 is SGHKS and CDR2 is YYEKEE (reference sequence). The CDR3 totals 16 residues.

V usage is TRBV10-3 and J usage is TRBJ2-3, with 9 bases fitting TRBD1. Germline CDR1 and CDR2: ENHRY and SYGVKD. The V and J ends lost 8 bases and 4 bases, in that order; junction bases with no gene match: 4. This CDR3 is built from 13 residues. The CDR3 DNA reads as TGTGCCATCGGACAGGGGATCGCAGATACGCAGTATTTT. The encoded protein is CAIGQGIADTQYF.

This clone was observed once. V gene TRBV19 combines with J gene TRBJ2-6; 8 bases align to TRBD2. CDR1 and CDR2 (germline): LNHDA, SQIVND (reference sequence). After removal of 8 bases from V and 0 bases from J, the junction contained 6 bases not matched to a gene. This CDR3 is 16 amino acids long. The CDR3 protein is CASAPRGGSGANVLTF. The CDR3 DNA follows: TGTGCCAGTGCCCCTCGGGGGGGCTCTGGGGCCAACGTCCTGACTTTC.

This clone was seen ten or more times. The chain has TRBV7-9 and TRBJ1-5; D might be TRBD1 (6 bases). Trimming shortened V by 10 bases and J by 2 bases, and 15 bases separated the two germline ends. The CDR3 extends over 14 amino acids. The V gene's germline CDR1 is SEHNR and CDR2 FQNEAQ (reference sequence). In DNA form, the CDR3 reads TGTGCCACGACGGGCCGACAGGGCAATCAGCCCCAGCATTTT. It translates to CATTGRQGNQPQHF.

The chain employs TRBV11-3 and TRBJ1-1; D perhaps matches TRBD1 (5 bases). CDR3 size: 16 residues. Germline V gene lookup returns CDR1 SGHNT and CDR2 YENEEA. The V and J ends lost 5 bases and 7 bases respectively, with 23 bases between them. Here the CDR3 reads CASSLSRRGLTVEAFF. CDR3 bases: TGTGCCAGCAGCCTTAGCCGTAGGGGACTTACTGTTGAAGCTTTCTTT.

V gene TRBV28 combines with J gene TRBJ2-7; 7 bases fit TRBD1. V trimming: 6 bases; J trimming: 3 bases; junction bases outside the gene matches: 11. The germline V gene encodes CDR1 MDHEN and CDR2 SYDVKM. The CDR3 runs 15 residues. CDR3 nucleotides: TGTGCCAGCAGATTACCAGGGGACAGAGACTACGAGCAGTACTTC. Its translation is CASRLPGDRDYEQYF.

Details on this clone: This specimen includes other DNA sequences encoding the same CDR3. This sequence joins TRBV29-1 and TRBJ1-4; tentative D call: TRBD1 (5 bases). The germline V gene has CDR1 SQVTM and CDR2 ANQGSEA. The ends were cut back, 4 bases at V and 1 base at J, with 16 bases in the middle. The CDR3 totals 16 residues. The CDR3 loop reads CSVVGRGGGTNEKLFF. The CDR3 DNA follows: TGCAGCGTTGTTGGAAGGGGAGGCGGAACTAATGAAAAACTGTTTTTT.

This clone was detected only once. The chain combines TRBV19 with TRBJ2-2; 14 positions match TRBD2. Trimming took 5 bases from V and 7 from J; bases not matched to a gene: 9. Germline CDR1 is LNHDA and CDR2 is SQIVND (reference sequence). The CDR3 is made up of 17 amino acids. CDR3 sequence: CASSQGLAGVTGGELFF. CDR3 in DNA: TGTGCCAGTAGTCAGGGACTAGCGGGAGTGACTGGCGGGGAGCTGTTTTTT.

The chain links TRBV10-2 to TRBJ1-5; D perhaps matches TRBD1 (5 bases). V dropped 5 bases and J dropped 3 bases, with 11 bases sitting between them. The CDR3 spans 14 residues. Germline assignment: CDR1 WSHSY and CDR2 SAAADI. The CDR3: CASSKDTFNQPQHF. DNA of the CDR3: TGCGCCAGCAGTAAGGACACATTCAATCAGCCCCAGCATTTT.

This clone came up a few times. The rearrangement uses TRBV14 and TRBJ1-1, with TRBD1 matching 11 bases. CDR3 length: 14 residues. CDR1 is SGHDN and CDR2 is FVKESK in the germline V gene. With V trimmed by 5 bases and J by 6 bases, 5 bases remained unmatched. The CDR3 nucleotides are TGTGCCAGCAGCGGACAGGGGGCTGGTCCTGAAGCTTTCTTT. Amino acid sequence: CASSGQGAGPEAFF.

The V call is TRBV20-1, the J call TRBJ2-1; D uncertain. The ends were cut back, 2 bases at V and 7 bases at J, with 6 bases in the middle. CDR1 DFQATT and CDR2 SNEGSKA come from the germline V gene (reference sequence). The CDR3 covers 11 residues. The CDR3 loop is CSARYVNEQFF. CDR3 DNA sequence: TGCAGTGCTAGATATGTGAATGAGCAGTTCTTC.

This clone was detected only a few times. In DNA, the CDR3 is TGTGCCATCAGTGAGCCCTCAGGGGAAGAGACCCAGTACTTC. Amino acids: CAISEPSGEETQYF. The J gene is TRBJ2-5, the V gene TRBV10-3; D possibly corresponds to TRBD1 (6 bases). The germline V and J ends were trimmed by 2 bases and 3 bases, with 10 bases remaining between them. The CDR3 is made up of 14 amino acids. Germline CDR1 ENHRY, CDR2 SYGVKD.

This clone was found a few times. This chain connects TRBV7-2 to TRBJ2-1, with TRBD2 matching over 14 bases. The CDR3 extends over 18 amino acids. The V gene end was trimmed by 2 bases and the J gene end by 7 bases; junction bases not matched to a gene: 10. The germline V gene encodes CDR1 SGHTA and CDR2 FQGNSA. The CDR3 is CASSLPRLAGGLSNEQFF. CDR3 sequence (DNA): TGTGCCAGCAGCTTACCCCGACTAGCGGGGGGGCTTAGTAATGAGCAGTTCTTC.

This clone occurred once. This chain links TRBV29-1 with TRBJ2-5; D perhaps matches TRBD1 (7 bases). V shed 5 bases and J shed 1 base, with 11 bases lying between them. Per germline, CDR1 SQVTM and CDR2 ANQGSEA. CDR3 size: 13 residues. CDR3: CSVRRGLQETQYF. The CDR3 DNA is TGCAGCGTTAGGAGGGGGCTCCAAGAGACCCAGTACTTC. The full variable domain, with the rest looked up from reference TRBV29-1 and TRBJ2-5, is SAVISQKPSRDICQRGTSLTIQCQVDSQVTMMFWYRQQPGQSLTLIATANQGSEATYESGFVIDKFPISRPNLTFSTLTVSNMSPEDSSIYLCSVRRGLQETQYFGPGTRLLVL.

This clone was observed a few times. The genes are TRBV30 and TRBJ1-1; no clear D. Per germline, CDR1 GTSNPN and CDR2 SVGIG (reference sequence). Trimming removed 1 base from V and 10 bases from J, with 13 bases in between. The CDR3 is 12 amino acids. The CDR3 DNA reads as TGTGCCTGGAGTGGCGTAAACGTTAGAGCTTTCTTT. Encoded protein: CAWSGVNVRAFF.

The rearrangement joins TRBV28 to TRBJ1-2; TRBD1 might be the D (6 bases). Germline V gene lookup returns CDR1 MDHEN and CDR2 SYDVKM. Trimming pared 3 bases from V and 8 bases from J, leaving 13 bases between. The CDR3 has 13 residues. The CDR3 DNA sequence: TGTGCCAGCAGTTTCCGTGGGGGCGAGGGCTACACCTTC. Its protein product is CASSFRGGEGYTF.

CDR3 DNA sequence: TGTGCCAGCACTTCCACCTGGGACACCGATCAGCCCCAGCATTTT. This sequence encodes CASTSTWDTDQPQHF. V is TRBV28 and J is TRBJ1-5, with TRBD1 as a possible D gene (6 bases). CDR3 length equals 15 residues. Germline CDR1 and CDR2: MDHEN and SYDVKM. Trimming left V 7 bases short and J 5 bases short, with 18 bases between.

CDR3: CASSLGRTDVGQPQHF. The CDR3 nucleotides are TGTGCCAGCAGCTTAGGGAGGACTGACGTCGGTCAGCCCCAGCATTTT. The V call is TRBV7-8, the J call TRBJ1-5; D call uncertain. Per the germline V gene, CDR1 is SGHVS and CDR2 is FQNEAQ. The CDR3 totals 16 residues. Between the trimmed V and J ends, which lost 1 base and 6 bases, there was a span of 16 bases.

To note about this clone: The sample carries other DNA sequences with the same CDR3. The chain is built from TRBV7-2 and TRBJ2-7; D remains ambiguous. V lost 4 bases and J lost 2, with 3 bases in between. This CDR3 comprises 11 residues. CDR1 and CDR2 from the germline V gene are SGHTA and FQGNSA. CDR3 region: CASSSTYEQYF. CDR3 bases: TGTGCCAGCAGCTCTACCTACGAGCAGTACTTC.

This sequence joins TRBV9 and TRBJ2-5; D is possibly TRBD1 (5 bases). CDR3 length: 14 residues. Germline V lookup: CDR1 SGDLS, CDR2 YYNGEE. V was clipped by 2 bases and J by 2 bases, with 10 bases between them. The CDR3 here is CASSVAGRQETQYF. CDR3 DNA sequence: TGTGCCAGCAGCGTTGCAGGGCGACAAGAGACCCAGTACTTC.

This sequence joins TRBV14 and TRBJ1-2; 8 bases are shared with TRBD1. The CDR3 totals 17 residues. With 2 bases clipped from V and 3 bases from J, the junction kept 11 bases outside the gene matches. Looked up from germline, CDR1 is SGHDN and CDR2 is FVKESK. In DNA, the CDR3 is TGTGCCAGCAGCCAACAGTCCTTAAGGACAGGGTACTATGGCTACACCTTC. Protein product: CASSQQSLRTGYYGYTF. The full variable domain, with the rest looked up from reference TRBV14 and TRBJ1-2, is EAGVTQFPSHSVIEKGQTVTLRCDPISGHDNLYWYRRVMGKEIKFLLHFVKESKQDESGMPNNRFLAERTGGTYSTLKVQPAELEDSGVYFCASSQQSLRTGYYGYTFGSGTRLTVV.

The table lists this clone with a count of one. The chain joins TRBV7-9 to TRBJ2-7, with 7 nucleotides matching TRBD1. The CDR3 consists of 16 residues. V lost 4 bases to trimming and J lost 0 bases; unmatched junction nucleotides: 9. Germline V gene lookup returns CDR1 SEHNR and CDR2 FQNEAQ (reference sequence). The CDR3 DNA is TGTGCCAGCAGCTCAAGGGGACAGTTAGACTCCTACGAGCAGTACTTC. Encoded protein: CASSSRGQLDSYEQYF.

The chain recombines TRBV27 with TRBJ2-2; D is perhaps TRBD1 (6 bases). V was trimmed by 5 bases and J by 5 bases, leaving 12 bases between them. The CDR3 has 14 amino acids. Germline V gives CDR1 MNHEY, CDR2 SMNVEV (reference sequence). The chain's CDR3 is CASSSTQGTGELFF. The CDR3 nucleotides are TGTGCCAGCAGTAGCACCCAGGGGACCGGGGAGCTGTTTTTT.

The CDR3 loop is CASSLISGLGRNEQFF. The DNA of the CDR3 is TGCGCCAGCAGCTTGATCTCAGGGCTAGGTCGGAATGAGCAGTTCTTC. The J gene is TRBJ2-1, the V gene TRBV5-1, with a weak D call TRBD1 (5 bases). Looked up from germline, CDR1 is SGHRS and CDR2 is YFSETQ. The CDR3 consists of 16 residues. Trimming pared 1 base from V and 7 bases from J, leaving 18 bases between.

This clone was counted between two and nine times. The chain joins TRBV5-4 to TRBJ2-3; D perhaps matches TRBD2 (5 bases). CDR1 and CDR2 (germline): SGHNT, YYREEE (reference sequence). The V and J ends lost 3 bases and 0 bases respectively, with 11 bases between them. This CDR3 has 15 amino acids. CDR3 sequence (DNA): TGTGCCAGCAGCTCGAAAGCGGTTAGCACAGATACGCAGTATTTT. It specifies CASSSKAVSTDTQYF.

The chain is built from TRBV4-3 and TRBJ1-2; TRBD1 might be the D (5 bases). Per the germline V gene, CDR1 is LGHNA and CDR2 is YSLEER. CDR3 length: 15 amino acids. Trimming took off 3 bases at V and 0 bases at J, with 11 bases between the two ends. The chain's CDR3 is CASSHTTTANYGYTF. In nucleotides, the CDR3 is TGCGCCAGCAGCCATACCACGACAGCTAACTATGGCTACACCTTC.

This sequence joins TRBV4-1 and TRBJ2-7, with a possible D match to TRBD1 (6 bases). With 3 bases removed from V and 3 bases from J, the gap between germline ends came to 12 bases. The CDR3 is 14 amino acids. The V gene's germline CDR1 is MGHRA and CDR2 YSYEKL. The CDR3 region has the DNA TGCGCCAGCAGCCACCGGGACACCGGCTACGAGCAGTACTTC. The encoded protein is CASSHRDTGYEQYF.

V gene TRBV9 combines with J gene TRBJ1-2, with TRBD1 as a possible D gene (6 bases). V lost 0 bases to trimming and J lost 6 bases, with 9 bases between them. Per the germline V gene, CDR1 is SGDLS and CDR2 is YYNGEE. The CDR3 contains 13 residues. CDR3 sequence reads: CASSVEAGDGYTF. The DNA for the CDR3 is TGTGCCAGCAGCGTAGAGGCAGGGGATGGCTACACCTTC. Complete variable domain (other parts from reference TRBV9 and TRBJ1-2): DSGVTQTPKHLITATGQRVTLRCSPRSGDLSVYWYQQSLDQGLQFLIQYYNGEERAKGNILERFSAQQFPDLHSELNLSSLELGDSALYFCASSVEAGDGYTFGSGTRLTVV.